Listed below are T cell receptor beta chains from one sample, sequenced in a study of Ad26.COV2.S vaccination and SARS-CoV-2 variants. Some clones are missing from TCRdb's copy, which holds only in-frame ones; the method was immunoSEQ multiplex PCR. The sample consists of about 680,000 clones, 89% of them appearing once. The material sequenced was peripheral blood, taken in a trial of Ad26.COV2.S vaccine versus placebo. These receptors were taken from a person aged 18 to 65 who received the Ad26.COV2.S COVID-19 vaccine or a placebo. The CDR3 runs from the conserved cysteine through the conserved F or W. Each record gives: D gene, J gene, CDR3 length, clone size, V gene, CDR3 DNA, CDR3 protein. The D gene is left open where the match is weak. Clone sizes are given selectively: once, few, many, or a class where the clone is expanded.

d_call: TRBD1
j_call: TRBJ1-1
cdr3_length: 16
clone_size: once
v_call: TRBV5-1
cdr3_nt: TGCGCCAGCAGCTTGGAGGGTGGGACAGTGAACACTGAAGCTTTCTTT
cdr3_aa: CASSLEGGTVNTEAFF

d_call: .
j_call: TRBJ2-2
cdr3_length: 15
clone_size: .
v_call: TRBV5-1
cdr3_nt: TGCGCCAGCAGCCCCCGGACGGCGAACACCGGGGAGCTGTTTTTT
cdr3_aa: CASSPRTANTGELFF

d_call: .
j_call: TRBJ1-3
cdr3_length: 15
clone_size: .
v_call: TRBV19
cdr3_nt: TGTGCCAGTAGTATTACTACAGGGCGAAAGGGAACCATATATTTT
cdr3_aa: CASSITTGRKGTIYF

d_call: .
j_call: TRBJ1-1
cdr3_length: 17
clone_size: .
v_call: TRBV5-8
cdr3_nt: TGTGCCAGCAGCTTGGGCCGCACCTCTGACATGAACACTGAAGCTTTCTTT
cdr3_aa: CASSLGRTSDMNTEAFF

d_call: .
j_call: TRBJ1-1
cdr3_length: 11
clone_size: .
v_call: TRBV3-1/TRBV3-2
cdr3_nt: TGTGCCGCGGGAACGTTCACTGAAGCTTTCTTT
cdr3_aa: CAAGTFTEAFF

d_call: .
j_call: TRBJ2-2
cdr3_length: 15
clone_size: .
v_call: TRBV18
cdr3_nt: TGTGCCAGCTCACCACGGGGGGTAAACACCGGGGAGCTGTTTTTT
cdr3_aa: CASSPRGVNTGELFF

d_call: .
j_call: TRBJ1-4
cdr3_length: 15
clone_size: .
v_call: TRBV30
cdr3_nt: TGTGCCTGGAGCCCCCCAGGGAGTAACGGAGAAAAACTGTTTTTT
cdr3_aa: CAWSPPGSNGEKLFF

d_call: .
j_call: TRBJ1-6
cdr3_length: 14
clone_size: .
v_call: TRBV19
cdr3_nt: TGTGCCAGTAGTATAGACAGGGTAACTTCACCCCTCCACTTT
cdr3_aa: CASSIDRVTSPLHF

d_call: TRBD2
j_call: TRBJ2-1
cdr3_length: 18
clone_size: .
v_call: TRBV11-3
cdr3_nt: TGTGCCAGCAGCTTTCGGGGTAGCGGGAGTGTATCCTACAATGAGCAGTTCTTC
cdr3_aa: CASSFRGSGSVSYNEQFF

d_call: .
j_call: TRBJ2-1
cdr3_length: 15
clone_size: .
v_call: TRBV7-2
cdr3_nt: TGTGCCAGCAGCTTGAGAGGAGGAGGCTACAATGAGCAGTTCTTC
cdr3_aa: CASSLRGGGYNEQFF

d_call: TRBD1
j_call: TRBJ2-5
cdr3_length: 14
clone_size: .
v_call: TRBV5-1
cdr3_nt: TGCGCCAGCAGCTTCGGTCAGGGGGCCGAGACCCAGTACTTC
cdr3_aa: CASSFGQGAETQYF

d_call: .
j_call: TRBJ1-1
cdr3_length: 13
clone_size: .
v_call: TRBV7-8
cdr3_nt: TGTGCCAGCAGCCTCTGGACGGGCACTGAAGCTTTCTTT
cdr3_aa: CASSLWTGTEAFF

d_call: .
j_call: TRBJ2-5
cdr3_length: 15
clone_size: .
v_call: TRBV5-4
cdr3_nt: TGTGCCAGCAGCACCCCGGGATTGCCTAAAGAGACCCAGTACTTC
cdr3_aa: CASSTPGLPKETQYF

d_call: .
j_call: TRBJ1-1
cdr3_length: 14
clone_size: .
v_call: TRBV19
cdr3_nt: TGTGCCAGTACACAGGAGGCAGGAAACACTGAAGCTTTCTTT
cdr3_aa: CASTQEAGNTEAFF

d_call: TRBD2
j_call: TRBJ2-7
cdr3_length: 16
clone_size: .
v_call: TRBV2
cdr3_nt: TGTGCCAGCAACCCTGGGAGCGGGAGGGGAGCTTACGAGCAGTACTTC
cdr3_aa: CASNPGSGRGAYEQYF

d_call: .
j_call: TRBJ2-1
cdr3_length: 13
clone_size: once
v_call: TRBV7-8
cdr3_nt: TGTGCCAGCAGCTTAGAACCCACCGATGAGCAGTTCTTC
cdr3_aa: CASSLEPTDEQFF

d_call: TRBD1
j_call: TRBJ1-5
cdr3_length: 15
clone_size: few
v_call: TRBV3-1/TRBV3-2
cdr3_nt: TGTGCCAGCAGCCCCTGGACAGGACGCGGTGCGCCCCAGCATTTT
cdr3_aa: CASSPWTGRGAPQHF

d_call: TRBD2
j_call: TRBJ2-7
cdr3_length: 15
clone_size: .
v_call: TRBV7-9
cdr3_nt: TGTGCCAGCAGCTTAGGAGCGGGGGTAGTCTACGAGCAGTACTTC
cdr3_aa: CASSLGAGVVYEQYF

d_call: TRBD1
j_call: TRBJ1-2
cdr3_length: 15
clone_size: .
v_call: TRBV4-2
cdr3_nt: TGTGCCAGCAGCCAAGGTTCAGGACAGGGACATGGCTACACCTTC
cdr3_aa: CASSQGSGQGHGYTF

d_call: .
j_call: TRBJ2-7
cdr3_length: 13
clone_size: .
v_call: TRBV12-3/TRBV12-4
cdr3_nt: TGTGCCAGCAGTTTAACAGGGACCTACGAGCAGTACTTC
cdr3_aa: CASSLTGTYEQYF

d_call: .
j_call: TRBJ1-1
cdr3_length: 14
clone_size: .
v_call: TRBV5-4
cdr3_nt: TGTGCCAGCAGCCATGACCCCACGGCCACTGAAGCTTTCTTT
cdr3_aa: CASSHDPTATEAFF

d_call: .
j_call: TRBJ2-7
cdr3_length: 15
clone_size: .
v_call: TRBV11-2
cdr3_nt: TGTGCCAGCAGCTTAGACGGGACAATCTCCTACGAGCAGTACTTC
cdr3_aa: CASSLDGTISYEQYF

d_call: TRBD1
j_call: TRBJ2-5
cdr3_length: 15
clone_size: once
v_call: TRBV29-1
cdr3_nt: TGCAGCGTAGGCGAAGACAGGGGGCGGAGGGAGACCCAGTACTTC
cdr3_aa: CSVGEDRGRRETQYF

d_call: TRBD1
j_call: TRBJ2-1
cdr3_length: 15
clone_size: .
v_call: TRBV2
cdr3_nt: TGTGCCAGCAGGCGAACGACGGGACAGAACAATGAGCAGTTCTTC
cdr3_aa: CASRRTTGQNNEQFF

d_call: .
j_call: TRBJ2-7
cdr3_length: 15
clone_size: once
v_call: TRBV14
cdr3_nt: TGTGCCAGCAGCCAAGATATAGGGAGCATCTACGAGCAGTACTTC
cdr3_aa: CASSQDIGSIYEQYF

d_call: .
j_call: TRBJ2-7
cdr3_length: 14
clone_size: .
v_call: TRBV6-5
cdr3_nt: TGTGCCAGCAGCAGGTGGGCAGGCTCGAGGGAGCAGTACTTC
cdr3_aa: CASSRWAGSREQYF

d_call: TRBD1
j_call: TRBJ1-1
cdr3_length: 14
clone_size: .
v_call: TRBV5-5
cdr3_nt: TGTGCCAGCAGCTGGGGGGACAGGTTTTCTGAAGCTTTCTTT
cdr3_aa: CASSWGDRFSEAFF

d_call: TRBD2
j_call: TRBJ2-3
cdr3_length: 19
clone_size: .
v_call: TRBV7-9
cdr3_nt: TGTGCCAGCAGCCCCATCAACATACTAGCGGGGGGGCGGGCAGATACGCAGTATTTT
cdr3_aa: CASSPINILAGGRADTQYF

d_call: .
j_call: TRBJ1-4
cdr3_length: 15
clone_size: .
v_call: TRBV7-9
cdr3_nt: TGTGCCAGCAGCTTAGGAGGGGCACCTAATGAAAAACTGTTTTTT
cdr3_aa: CASSLGGAPNEKLFF

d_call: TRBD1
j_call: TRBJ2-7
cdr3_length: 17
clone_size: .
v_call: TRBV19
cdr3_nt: TGTGCCAGTAGTATAGACACTACCCCGACAGGGTCCTACGAGCAGTACTTC
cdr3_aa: CASSIDTTPTGSYEQYF

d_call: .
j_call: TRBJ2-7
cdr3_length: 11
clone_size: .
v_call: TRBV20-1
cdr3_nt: TGCAGTGCTGCTACCGGGACCGAGCAGTACTTC
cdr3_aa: CSAATGTEQYF

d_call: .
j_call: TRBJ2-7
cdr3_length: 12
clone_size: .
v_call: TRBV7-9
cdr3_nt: TGTGCCAGCAGCCAGGGGGGCTACGAGCAGTACTTC
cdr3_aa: CASSQGGYEQYF

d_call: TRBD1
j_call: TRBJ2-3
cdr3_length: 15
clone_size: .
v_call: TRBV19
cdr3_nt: TGTGCCAGTAGTAGTGGACAGGGGGCCGTAGATACGCAGTATTTT
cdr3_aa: CASSSGQGAVDTQYF

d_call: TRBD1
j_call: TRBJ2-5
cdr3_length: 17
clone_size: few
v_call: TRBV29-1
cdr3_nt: TGCAGCGTTGAAATGCTCCGGGACAGTCAGGGAGAAGAGACCCAGTACTTC
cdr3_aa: CSVEMLRDSQGEETQYF

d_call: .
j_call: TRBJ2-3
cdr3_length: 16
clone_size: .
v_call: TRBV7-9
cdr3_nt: TGTGCCAGCAGCTTAGCGACTAGTCCTAGCACAGATACGCAGTATTTT
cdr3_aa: CASSLATSPSTDTQYF

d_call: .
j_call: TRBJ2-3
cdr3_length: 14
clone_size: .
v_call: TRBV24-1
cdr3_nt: TGTGCCACCAGTGACCCCCGATCCACAGATACGCAGTATTTT
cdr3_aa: CATSDPRSTDTQYF

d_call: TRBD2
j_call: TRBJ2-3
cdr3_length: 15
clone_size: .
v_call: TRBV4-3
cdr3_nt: TGCGCCAGCAGCCAAGGAAGCGGGGGGCCAGATACGCAGTATTTT
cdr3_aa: CASSQGSGGPDTQYF

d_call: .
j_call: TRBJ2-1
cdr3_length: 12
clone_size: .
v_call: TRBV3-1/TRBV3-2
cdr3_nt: TGTGCCAGCCTAAGCTCCTACAATGAGCAGTTCTTC
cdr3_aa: CASLSSYNEQFF

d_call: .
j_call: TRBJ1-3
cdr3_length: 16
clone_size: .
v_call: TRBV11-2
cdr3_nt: TGTGCCAGCAGCTCGAACGCGCCCAATTTGGGAAACACCATATATTTT
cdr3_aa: CASSSNAPNLGNTIYF

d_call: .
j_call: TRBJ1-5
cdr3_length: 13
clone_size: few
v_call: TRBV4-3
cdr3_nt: TGCGCCAGCAGCCTTACAGACAATCAGCCCCAGCATTTT
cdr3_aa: CASSLTDNQPQHF

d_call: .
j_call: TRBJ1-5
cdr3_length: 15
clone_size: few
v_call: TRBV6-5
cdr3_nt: TGTGCCAGCAGCACCGGGACGGGGGTCAATCAGCCCCAGCATTTT
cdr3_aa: CASSTGTGVNQPQHF

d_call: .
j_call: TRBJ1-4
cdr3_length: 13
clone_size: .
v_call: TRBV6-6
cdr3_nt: TGTGCCAGCAGTTACTCGGTAAATGAAAAACTGTTTTTT
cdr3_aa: CASSYSVNEKLFF

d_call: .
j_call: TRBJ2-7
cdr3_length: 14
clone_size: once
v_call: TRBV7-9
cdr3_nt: TGTGCCAGCAGCTTAGCATTGGAGGGGCCCGAGCAGTACTTC
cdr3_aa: CASSLALEGPEQYF

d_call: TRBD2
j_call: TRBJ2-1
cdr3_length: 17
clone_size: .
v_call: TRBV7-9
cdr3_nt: TGTGCCAGCAGCTTAGTATGGCTAGCGGGAAAAGGAAATGAGCAGTTCTTC
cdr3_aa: CASSLVWLAGKGNEQFF

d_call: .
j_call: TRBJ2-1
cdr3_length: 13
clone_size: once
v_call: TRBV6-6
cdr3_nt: TGTGCCAGCAGTTATCCCGAGGTCAATGAGCAGTTCTTC
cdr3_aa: CASSYPEVNEQFF

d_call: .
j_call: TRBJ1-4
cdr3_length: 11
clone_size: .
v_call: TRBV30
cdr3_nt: TGTGCCTGGAGTGGGTCTGAAAAACTGTTTTTT
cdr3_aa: CAWSGSEKLFF

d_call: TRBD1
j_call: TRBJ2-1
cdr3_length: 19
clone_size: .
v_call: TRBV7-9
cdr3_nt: TGTGCCAGCAGCTTCACCCCGGGACAGGGGGTGGGTCGCTACAATGAGCAGTTCTTC
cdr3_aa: CASSFTPGQGVGRYNEQFF

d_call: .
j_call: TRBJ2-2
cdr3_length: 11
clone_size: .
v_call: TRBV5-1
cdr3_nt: TGCGCCAGCCGAGACAGTGGGGAGCTGTTTTTT
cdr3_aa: CASRDSGELFF